The rows below give T cell receptor beta chains drawn from one sample of a study of blood T cell repertoires in COVID-19. The table came from immunoSEQ multiplex PCR; TCRdb's copy has only in-frame clones and leaves some out. The sample records 40,000 to 50,000 clones, approximately 90% being singletons. Sequencing was carried out using peripheral blood. Every receptor here comes from a man aged 60 to 75 with acute or convalescent COVID-19. Each CDR3 is given with its conserved first and last residue.

V,J,CDR3
TRBV4-1,TRBJ2-2,CASSQGTGGAKTGELFF
TRBV30,TRBJ1-2,CAWTGHRNYGYTF
TRBV3-1/TRBV3-2,TRBJ2-7,CASSQGLVAVLEQYF
TRBV27,TRBJ2-2,CASSRQGSNTGELFF
TRBV20-1,TRBJ1-2,CSARTGEGYTF
TRBV5-1,TRBJ1-2,CASRQKQGPDGYTF
TRBV5-1,TRBJ1-2,CASRNPGNYGYTF
TRBV14,TRBJ1-6,CASSQGQYNSPLHF
TRBV10-2,TRBJ1-1,CASSEKGQGGTEAFF
TRBV27,TRBJ1-2,CASSNNFFYGYTF
TRBV5-4,TRBJ1-1,CASNPSPGFEAFF
TRBV27,TRBJ2-7,CASRPSGTVSYEQYF
TRBV5-1,TRBJ2-2,CASSLGQGGTGELFF
TRBV6-1,TRBJ1-3,CASSENPGSGNTIYF
TRBV7-2,TRBJ1-1,CASTLDRGAEAFF
TRBV7-2,TRBJ2-5,CASSSGTSGGASETQYF
TRBV6-6,TRBJ2-4,CASSQGVAKNIQYF
TRBV12-3/TRBV12-4,TRBJ1-2,CASSNRVYGYTF
TRBV20-1,TRBJ1-6,CSASPGGRSYNSPLHF
TRBV15,TRBJ1-2,CATSRETAANYGYTF
TRBV7-8,TRBJ2-3,CASSLVPPTLASTDTQYF
TRBV7-2,TRBJ2-5,CASSLGLGRGETQYF
TRBV18,TRBJ1-1,CASSRRGNTEAFF
TRBV4-3,TRBJ1-2,CASSQDTGNNYGYTF
TRBV20-1,TRBJ2-1,CSATNNEQFF
TRBV3-1/TRBV3-2,TRBJ1-1,CASSLRDSNTEAFF
TRBV11-3,TRBJ2-7,CASQGRGHEQYF
TRBV3-1/TRBV3-2,TRBJ2-2,CASSQDPAGGNTGELFF
TRBV20-1,TRBJ2-5,CSAAGRQTQYF
TRBV5-6,TRBJ1-2,CASTRDRGRYSYGYTF
TRBV30,TRBJ1-5,CAWNLMRNQPQHF